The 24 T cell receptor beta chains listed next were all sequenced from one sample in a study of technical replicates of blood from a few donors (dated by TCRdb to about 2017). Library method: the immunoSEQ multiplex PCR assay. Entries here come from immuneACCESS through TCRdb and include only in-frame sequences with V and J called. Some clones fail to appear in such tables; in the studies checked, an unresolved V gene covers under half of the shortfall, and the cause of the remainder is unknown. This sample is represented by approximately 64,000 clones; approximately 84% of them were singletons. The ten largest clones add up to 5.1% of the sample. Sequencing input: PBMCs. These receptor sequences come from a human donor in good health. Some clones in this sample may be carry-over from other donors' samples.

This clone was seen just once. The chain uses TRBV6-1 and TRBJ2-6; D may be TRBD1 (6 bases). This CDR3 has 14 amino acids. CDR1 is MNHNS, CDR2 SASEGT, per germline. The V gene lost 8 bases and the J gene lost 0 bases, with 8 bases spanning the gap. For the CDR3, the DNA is TGTGCCAGCGGGGGCGTCTCTGGGGCCAACGTCCTGACTTTC. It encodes CASGGVSGANVLTF.

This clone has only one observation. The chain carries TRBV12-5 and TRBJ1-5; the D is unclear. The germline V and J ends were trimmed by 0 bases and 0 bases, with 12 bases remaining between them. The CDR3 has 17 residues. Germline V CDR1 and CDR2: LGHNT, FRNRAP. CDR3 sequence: CASGLVRREDSNQPQHF. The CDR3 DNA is TGTGCTAGTGGTTTGGTACGACGAGAGGATAGCAATCAGCCCCAGCATTTT.

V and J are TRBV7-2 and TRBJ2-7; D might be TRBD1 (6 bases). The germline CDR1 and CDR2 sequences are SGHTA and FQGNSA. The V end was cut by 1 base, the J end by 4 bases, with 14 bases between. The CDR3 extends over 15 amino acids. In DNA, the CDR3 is TGTGCCAGCAGCTTAGATACAGGGCAGAGGTACGAGCAGTACTTC. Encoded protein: CASSLDTGQRYEQYF. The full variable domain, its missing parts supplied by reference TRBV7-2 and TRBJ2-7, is GAGVSQSPSNKVTEKGKDVELRCDPISGHTALYWYRQSLGQGLEFLIYFQGNSAPDKSGLPSDRFSAERTGGSVSTLTIQRTQQEDSAVYLCASSLDTGQRYEQYFGPGTRLTVT.

The CDR3 DNA reads TGTGCCAGCATTCAGGGGCCCCTGGGTGGCTACACCTTC. The encoded protein is CASIQGPLGGYTF. The chain combines TRBV6-6 with TRBJ1-2; tentatively, D is TRBD1 (6 bases). The CDR3 has 13 residues. V lost 7 bases to trimming and J lost 7 bases, with 16 bases between them. CDR1 MNHNY and CDR2 SVGAGI come from the germline V gene (reference sequence).

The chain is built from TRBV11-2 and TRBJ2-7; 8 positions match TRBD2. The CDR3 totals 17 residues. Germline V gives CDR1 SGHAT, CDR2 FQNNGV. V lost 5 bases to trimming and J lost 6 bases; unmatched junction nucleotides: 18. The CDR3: CASSPNPGTSRLSEQYF. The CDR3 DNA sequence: TGTGCCAGCAGCCCCAACCCCGGGACTAGTCGGCTTAGCGAGCAGTACTTC.

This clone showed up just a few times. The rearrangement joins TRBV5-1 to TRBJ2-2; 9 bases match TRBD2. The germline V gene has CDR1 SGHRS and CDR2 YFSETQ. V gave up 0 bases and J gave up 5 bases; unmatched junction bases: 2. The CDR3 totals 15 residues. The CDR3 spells CASSLGLAVTGELFF. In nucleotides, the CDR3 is TGCGCCAGCAGCTTGGGACTAGCGGTTACCGGGGAGCTGTTTTTT.

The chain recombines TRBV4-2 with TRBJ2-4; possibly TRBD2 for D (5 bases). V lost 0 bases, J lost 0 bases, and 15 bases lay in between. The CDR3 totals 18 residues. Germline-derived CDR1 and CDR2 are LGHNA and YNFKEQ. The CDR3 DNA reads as TGTGCCAGCAGCCAAGATCGGGCGGGCACCTTAGCCAAAAACATTCAGTACTTC. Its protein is CASSQDRAGTLAKNIQYF.

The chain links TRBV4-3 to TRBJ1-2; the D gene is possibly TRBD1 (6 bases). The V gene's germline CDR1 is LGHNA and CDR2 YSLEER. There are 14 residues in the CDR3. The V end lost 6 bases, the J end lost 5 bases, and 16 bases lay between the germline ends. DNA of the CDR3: TGCGCCAGCAGTCACAGCGGACAGCTTTATGGCTACACCTTC. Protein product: CASSHSGQLYGYTF.

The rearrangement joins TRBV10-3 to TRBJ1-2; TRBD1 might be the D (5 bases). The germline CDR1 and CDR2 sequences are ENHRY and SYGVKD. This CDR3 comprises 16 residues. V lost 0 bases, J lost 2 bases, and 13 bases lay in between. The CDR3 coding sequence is TGTGCCATCAGTGAGTCGAAGGGGCAGATCAACTATGGCTACACCTTC. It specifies CAISESKGQINYGYTF.

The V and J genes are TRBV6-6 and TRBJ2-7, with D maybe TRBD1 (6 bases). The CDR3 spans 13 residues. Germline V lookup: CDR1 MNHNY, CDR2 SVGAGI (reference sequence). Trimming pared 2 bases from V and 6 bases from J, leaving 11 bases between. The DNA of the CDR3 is TGTGCCAGCAGTTACGGGACATCGGGCGAGCAGTACTTC. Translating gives CASSYGTSGEQYF.

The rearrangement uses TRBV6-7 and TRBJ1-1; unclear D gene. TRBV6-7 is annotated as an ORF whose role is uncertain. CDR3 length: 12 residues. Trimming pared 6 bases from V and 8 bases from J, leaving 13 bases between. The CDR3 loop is CASSPGVGEAFF. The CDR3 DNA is TGTGCCAGCAGCCCCGGGGTGGGCGAAGCTTTCTTT.

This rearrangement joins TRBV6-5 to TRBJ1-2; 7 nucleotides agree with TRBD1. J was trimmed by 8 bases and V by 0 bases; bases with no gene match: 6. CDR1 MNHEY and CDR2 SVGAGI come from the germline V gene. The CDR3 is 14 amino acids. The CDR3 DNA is TGTGCCAGCAGTTACTCGAGACAGGGAGGAGGCTACACCTTC. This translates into CASSYSRQGGGYTF.

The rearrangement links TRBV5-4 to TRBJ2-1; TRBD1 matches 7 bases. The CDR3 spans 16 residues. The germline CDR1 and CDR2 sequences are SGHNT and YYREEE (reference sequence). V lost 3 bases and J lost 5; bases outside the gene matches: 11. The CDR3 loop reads CASSSPLGTEDNEQFF. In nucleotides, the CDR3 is TGTGCCAGCAGCTCACCGTTAGGGACAGAAGACAATGAGCAGTTCTTC.

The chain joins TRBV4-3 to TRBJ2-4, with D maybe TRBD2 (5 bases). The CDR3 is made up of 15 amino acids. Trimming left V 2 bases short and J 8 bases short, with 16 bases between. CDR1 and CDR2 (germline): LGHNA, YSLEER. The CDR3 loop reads CASSQIGSGGYIQYF. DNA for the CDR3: TGCGCCAGCAGCCAAATAGGGTCTGGAGGATACATTCAGTACTTC.

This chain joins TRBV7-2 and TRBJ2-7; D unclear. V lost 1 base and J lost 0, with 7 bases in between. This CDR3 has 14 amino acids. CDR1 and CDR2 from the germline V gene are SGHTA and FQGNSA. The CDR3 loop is CASSLGGGSYEQYF. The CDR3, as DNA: TGTGCCAGCAGCTTAGGAGGCGGCTCCTACGAGCAGTACTTC.

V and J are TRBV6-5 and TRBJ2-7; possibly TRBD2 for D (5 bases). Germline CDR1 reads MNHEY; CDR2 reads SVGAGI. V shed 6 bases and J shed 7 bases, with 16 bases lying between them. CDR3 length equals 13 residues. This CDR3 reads CASRAPRVGEQYF. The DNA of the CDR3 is TGTGCCAGCAGAGCCCCGAGGGTTGGGGAGCAGTACTTC.

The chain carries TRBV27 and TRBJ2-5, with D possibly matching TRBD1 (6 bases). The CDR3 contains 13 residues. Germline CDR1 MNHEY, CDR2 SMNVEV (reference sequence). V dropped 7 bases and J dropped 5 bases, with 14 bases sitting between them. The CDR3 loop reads CASKLQGTETQYF. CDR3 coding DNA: TGTGCCAGCAAACTACAGGGTACGGAGACCCAGTACTTC.

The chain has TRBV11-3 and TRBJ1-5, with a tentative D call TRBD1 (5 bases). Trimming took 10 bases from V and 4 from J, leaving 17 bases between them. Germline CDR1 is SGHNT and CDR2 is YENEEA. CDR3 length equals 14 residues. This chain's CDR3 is CATSRVLGNQPQHF. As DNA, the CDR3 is TGTGCCACCTCCAGGGTTTTAGGGAATCAGCCCCAGCATTTT.

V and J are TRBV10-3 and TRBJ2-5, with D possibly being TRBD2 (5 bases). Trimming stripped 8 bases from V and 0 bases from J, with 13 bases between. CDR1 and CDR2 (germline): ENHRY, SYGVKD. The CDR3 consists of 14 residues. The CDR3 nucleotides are TGTGCCATCGCCCCGTCGGGGTACCAAGAGACCCAGTACTTC. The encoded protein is CAIAPSGYQETQYF.

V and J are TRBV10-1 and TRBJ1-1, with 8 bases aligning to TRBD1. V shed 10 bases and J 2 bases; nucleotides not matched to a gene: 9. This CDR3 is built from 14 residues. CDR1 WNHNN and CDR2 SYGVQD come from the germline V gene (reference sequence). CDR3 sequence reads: CATMVQGANTEAFF. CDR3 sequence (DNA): TGCGCCACCATGGTCCAGGGGGCTAACACTGAAGCTTTCTTT.

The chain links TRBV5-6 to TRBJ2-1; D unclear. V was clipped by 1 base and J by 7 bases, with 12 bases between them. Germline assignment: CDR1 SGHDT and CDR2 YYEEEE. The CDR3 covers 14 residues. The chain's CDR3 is CASSLRARINEQFF. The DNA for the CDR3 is TGTGCCAGCAGCTTGCGAGCGAGAATAAATGAGCAGTTCTTC.

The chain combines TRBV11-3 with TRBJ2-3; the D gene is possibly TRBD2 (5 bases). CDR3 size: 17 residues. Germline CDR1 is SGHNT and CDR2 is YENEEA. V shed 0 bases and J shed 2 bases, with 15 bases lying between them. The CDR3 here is CASSLEGAEQSTDTQYF. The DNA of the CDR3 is TGTGCCAGCAGCTTAGAGGGAGCGGAACAATCCACAGATACGCAGTATTTT.

This CDR3 is CASSLTRNRGSDTQYF. CDR3 DNA sequence: TGTGCCAGCAGCTTAACTAGGAACAGGGGGAGCGATACGCAGTATTTT. The chain has TRBV7-3 and TRBJ2-3; 8 bases map to TRBD1. CDR3 length equals 16 residues. The germline gives CDR1 SGHTA, CDR2 FQGTGA. The V and J ends lost 0 bases and 6 bases, in that order; junction bases with no gene match: 8.

The CDR3 sequence is CSALLQGNTEAFF. The CDR3 DNA sequence: TGCAGCGCCCTCCTCCAGGGGAACACTGAAGCTTTCTTT. The genes are TRBV29-1 and TRBJ1-1; perhaps TRBD1 as D (5 bases). The germline V and J ends were trimmed by 7 bases and 1 base, with 13 bases remaining between them. Germline values: CDR1 SQVTM, CDR2 ANQGSEA. There are 13 residues in the CDR3.